This T cell receptor beta chain was observed in a study of shared clonotypes between healthy human individuals. For the study at large: A donor's plate count was three for CD4 naive and three for CD4 memory; CD8 naive had two and CD8 memory one.

Germline loops: CDR1 SGHNT, CDR2 YYREEE (reference sequence). The V gene end was trimmed by 4 bases and the J gene end by 7 bases; junction bases not matched to a gene: 19. This CDR3 is built from 17 residues. This table comes from immunoSEQ multiplex PCR, and its TCRdb copy is limited to in-frame clones, with some not included. The repertoire holds a few million clones, with around 95% as singletons. The chain recombines TRBV5-4 with TRBJ2-5, with TRBD1 matching 7 bases. This receptor was obtained from a man younger than 35 in good health. What was sequenced was naive CD4+ T cells sorted from blood. The subset here: CD45RA+ positively selected. The CDR3 DNA follows: TGTGCCAGCAGCCGACCAAGGACAGGTTCAGGAGTTGGGACCCAGTACTTC. Translation: CASSRPRTGSGVGTQYF.